This T cell receptor (beta chain) stems from a study of T cells in narcolepsy (dated by TCRdb to 2016 to 2019). As for the study more broadly: Patients with narcolepsy type 1 or type 2 (NT1, NT2) were enrolled in the study together with healthy control donors. Autoreactive T cells targeting hypocretin neuron self-antigens (hypocretin, TRIB2) were sought in narcolepsy patients, and TCR Vbeta sequencing was used to track clonotypes in blood and CSF. Paper-wide results and their limitations: According to the report, autoreactive clonotypes were detected serially in the blood of the same patients and of different patients, but not in healthy controls. No sequences matching autoreactive T cell clones were contained in some blood memory CD4+ repertoires from patients and controls. Plots that compared CSF and blood CD4+ T cell clonotypes from the same patient highlighted HCRT-specific and TRIB2-specific autoreactive clonotypes. Numbers of sequenced blood memory CD4+ clonotypes were comparable, averaging about 40,000 in patients and some 33,000 in controls.

In the case of this clone: Its cognate antigen has yet to be identified. No qualities accompany the bases; no much larger clone lies one base away.

For TCR Vbeta sequencing, memory CD4+ T cells were sorted ex vivo from the peripheral blood of both healthy controls and narcolepsy patients. Library generation was performed with the immunoSEQ multiplex PCR assay. Held by TCRdb, this immuneACCESS table contains in-frame sequences only and omits some clones. Under half of the omission traces to an unresolved V gene where checked; the cause of the rest is unknown. The sample contains 25,000 to 35,000 clones, roughly four fifths of them found a single time. The ten most abundant clones make up 0.5% to 0.85% of the sample. Sequencing was performed on memory (CD45RA-) CD4+ T cells from blood. The cell subset or site label here, explained by the study, means: memory T cells sorted ex vivo from peripheral blood. The TCR was taken from a human donor in good health.

The sequenced DNA is TGTGCCAGCAGGAGCGGGGATCTTCAAGAGACCCAGTACTTC. This yields the protein CASRSGDLQETQYF. The chain uses TRBV28 and TRBJ2-5; a stretch of 7 junction bases matches TRBD2. Spanning cysteine to phenylalanine, the CDR3 consists of 14 amino acids. The retained sequence is limited to the CDR3, 42 bases, with the frame set at the first base. Per the germline V gene, MDHEN is the CDR1 and SYDVKM is the CDR2. Here V drops 6 bases and J drops 2 bases, and the junction holds 6 bases not matched to any gene. This CDR3, with the reference TRBV28 and TRBJ2-5 proteins standing in past its ends, gives the full variable domain DVKVTQSSRYLVKRTGEKVFLECVQDMDHENMFWYRQDPGLGLRLIYFSYDVKMKEKGDIPEGYSVSREKKERFSLILESASTNQTSMYLCASRSGDLQETQYFGPGTRLLVL.